This T cell receptor beta chain was retrieved from a study of shared clonotypes between healthy human individuals. For sorted subsets, about 190 ng DNA per replicate equaled about 27,000 T cell genomes. Profiled with immunoSEQ multiplex PCR; TCRdb holds only in-frame clones, not every one. Among a few hundred thousand clones listed, approximately 96% were seen once. CDR1 and CDR2 from the germline V gene are LNHDA and SQIVND (reference sequence). V dropped 6 bases and J dropped 2; count of bases not matched to a gene: 6. The CDR3 has 14 amino acids. The source of this sequence is a man aged 25 to 40 in good health. The gene calls are TRBV19 and TRBJ2-5, with TRBD1 identical over 7 bases. The specimen was memory CD8+ T cells sorted from blood. Subset here: CD45RO+ cells pooled with CCR7-negative TemRA cells. The CDR3 is CASREQGRQETQYF. The CDR3 DNA reads as TGTGCCAGTAGAGAACAGGGGCGGCAAGAGACCCAGTACTTC. The whole variable domain, remainder taken from reference TRBV19 and TRBJ2-5, is DGGITQSPKYLFRKEGQNVTLSCEQNLNHDAMYWYRQDPGQGLRLIYYSQIVNDFQKGDIAEGYSVSREKKESFPLTVTSAQKNPTAFYLCASREQGRQETQYFGPGTRLLVL.